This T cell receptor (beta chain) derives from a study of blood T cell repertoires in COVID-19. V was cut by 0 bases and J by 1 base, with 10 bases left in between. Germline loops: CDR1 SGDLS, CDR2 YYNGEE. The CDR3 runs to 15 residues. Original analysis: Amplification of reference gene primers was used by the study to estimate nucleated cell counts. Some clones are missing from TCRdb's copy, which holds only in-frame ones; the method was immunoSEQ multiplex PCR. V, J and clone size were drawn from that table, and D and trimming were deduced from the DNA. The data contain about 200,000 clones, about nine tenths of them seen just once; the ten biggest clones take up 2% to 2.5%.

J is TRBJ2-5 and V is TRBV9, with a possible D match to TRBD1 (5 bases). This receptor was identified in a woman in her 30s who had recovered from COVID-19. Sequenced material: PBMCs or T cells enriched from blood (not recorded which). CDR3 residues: CASSVAQGSQETQYF. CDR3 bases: TGTGCCAGCAGCGTAGCTCAGGGAAGCCAAGAGACCCAGTACTTC.